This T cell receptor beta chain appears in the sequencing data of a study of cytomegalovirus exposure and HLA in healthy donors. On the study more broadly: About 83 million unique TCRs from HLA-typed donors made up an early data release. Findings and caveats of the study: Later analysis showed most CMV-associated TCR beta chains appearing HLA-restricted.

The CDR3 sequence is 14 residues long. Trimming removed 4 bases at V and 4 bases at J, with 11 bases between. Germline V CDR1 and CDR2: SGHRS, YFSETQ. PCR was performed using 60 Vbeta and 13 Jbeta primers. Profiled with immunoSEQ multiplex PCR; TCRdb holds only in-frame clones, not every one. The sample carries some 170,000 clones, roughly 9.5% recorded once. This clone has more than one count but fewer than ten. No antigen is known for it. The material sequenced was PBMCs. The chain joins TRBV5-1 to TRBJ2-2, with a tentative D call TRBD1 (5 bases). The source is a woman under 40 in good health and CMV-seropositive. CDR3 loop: CASSGQGLTGELFF. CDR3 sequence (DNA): TGCGCCAGCAGCGGCCAGGGCCTCACCGGGGAGCTGTTTTTT.